This T cell receptor beta chain was retrieved from a study of T cell clonotyping in hematopoietic cell transplantation. V shed 8 bases and J shed 2 bases, with 12 bases lying between them. CDR3 size: 13 residues. Germline assignment: CDR1 SGHAT and CDR2 FQNNGV. TCRdb's copy holds only in-frame clones and misses some; the assay was immunoSEQ multiplex PCR. This sample yields some 5,000 clones, of which under 90% are seen a single time; 20% to 30% belongs to the top ten. Recipient blood drawn about 28 days pretransplant and days 30, 100, 180 after. The source of this sequence is a male patient between 65 and 79 years old who had an allogeneic stem cell transplant from an unrelated donor, so T cells may come from the graft donor. Some clones in this sample may be carry-over from other donors' samples. The rearrangement links TRBV11-2 to TRBJ2-5; possible D gene TRBD1, 6 bases. Specimen: peripheral blood mononuclear cells, collected 100 days after allogeneic stem cell transplant. CDR3 residues: CASHTGQQETQYF. Here the CDR3 DNA reads TGTGCCAGCCACACAGGGCAGCAAGAGACCCAGTACTTC. The full variable domain, in which reference TRBV11-2 and TRBJ2-5 provide the parts outside the CDR3, is EAGVAQSPRYKIIEKRQSVAFWCNPISGHATLYWYQQILGQGPKLLIQFQNNGVVDDSQLPKDRFSAERLKGVDSTLKIQPAKLEDSAVYLCASHTGQQETQYFGPGTRLLVL.